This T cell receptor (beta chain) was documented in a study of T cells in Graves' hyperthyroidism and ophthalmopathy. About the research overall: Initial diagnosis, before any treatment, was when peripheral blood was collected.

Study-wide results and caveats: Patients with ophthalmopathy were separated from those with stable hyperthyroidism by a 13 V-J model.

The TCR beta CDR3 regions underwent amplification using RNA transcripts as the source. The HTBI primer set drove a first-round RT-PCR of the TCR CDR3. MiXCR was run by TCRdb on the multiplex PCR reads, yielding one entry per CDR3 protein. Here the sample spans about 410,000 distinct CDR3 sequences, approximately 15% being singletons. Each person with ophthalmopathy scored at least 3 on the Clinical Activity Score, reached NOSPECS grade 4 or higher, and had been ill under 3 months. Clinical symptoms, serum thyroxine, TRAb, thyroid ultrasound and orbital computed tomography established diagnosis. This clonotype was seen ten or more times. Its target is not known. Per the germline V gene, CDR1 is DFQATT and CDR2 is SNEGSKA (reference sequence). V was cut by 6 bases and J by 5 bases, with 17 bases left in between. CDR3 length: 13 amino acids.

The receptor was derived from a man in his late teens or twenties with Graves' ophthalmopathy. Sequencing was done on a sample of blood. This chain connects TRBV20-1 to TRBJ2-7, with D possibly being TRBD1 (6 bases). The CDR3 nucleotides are TGCAGTGCGCCGGACAGCTCCAAACACGAGCAGTACTTC. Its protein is CSAPDSSKHEQYF.